Shown below are 3 T cell receptor beta chains from a single sample sequenced in a study of cytomegalovirus exposure and HLA in healthy donors. Measured with immunoSEQ multiplex PCR; TCRdb has only the in-frame clones, and not every one. The table has roughly 110,000 clones, around 89% seen once. Sequencing input: PBMCs. The receptors were gathered from a woman aged 18-30 years in good health and CMV-seropositive.

The chain links TRBV28 to TRBJ2-5; 9 bases align to TRBD1. CDR3 length equals 15 residues. Germline CDR1 MDHEN, CDR2 SYDVKM. After removal of 5 bases from V and 5 bases from J, the junction contained 9 bases not matched to a gene. CDR3 nucleotide sequence: TGTGCCAGCAGTGTGCCCACAGGGGGCTATGAGACCCAGTACTTC. Encoded protein: CASSVPTGGYETQYF.

Written as DNA, the CDR3 is TGTGCCAGCAGCCAGGGGGGACCGGGACAGGGGCACAATGAGCAGTTCTTC. Translation: CASSQGGPGQGHNEQFF. The chain links TRBV4-2 to TRBJ2-1; 10 nucleotides line up with TRBD1. This CDR3 has 17 residues. Germline V gene lookup returns CDR1 LGHNA and CDR2 YNFKEQ. With V trimmed by 3 bases and J by 5 bases, 10 bases remained unmatched.

The chain combines TRBV25-1 with TRBJ2-1, with D possibly TRBD1 on 6 matching bases. Germline values: CDR1 MGHDK, CDR2 SYGVNS. V dropped 1 base and J dropped 5 bases, with 6 bases sitting between them. This CDR3 is 13 amino acids long. In nucleotides, the CDR3 is TGTGCCAGCAGTGAATCAGGGGACAATGAGCAGTTCTTC. As protein: CASSESGDNEQFF.